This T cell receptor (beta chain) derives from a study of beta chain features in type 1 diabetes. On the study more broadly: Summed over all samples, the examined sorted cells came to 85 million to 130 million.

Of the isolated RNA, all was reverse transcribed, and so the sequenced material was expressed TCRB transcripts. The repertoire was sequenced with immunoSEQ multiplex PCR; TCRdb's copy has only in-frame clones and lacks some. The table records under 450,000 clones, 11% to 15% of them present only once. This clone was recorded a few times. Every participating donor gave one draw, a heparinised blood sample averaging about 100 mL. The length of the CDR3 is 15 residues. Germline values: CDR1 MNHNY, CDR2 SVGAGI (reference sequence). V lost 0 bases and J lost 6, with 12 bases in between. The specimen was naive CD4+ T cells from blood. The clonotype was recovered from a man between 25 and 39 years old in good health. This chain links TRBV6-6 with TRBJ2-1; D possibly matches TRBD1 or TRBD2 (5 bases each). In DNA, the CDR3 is TGTGCCAGCAGTTACTCGACGGGACGGAGCAATGAGCAGTTCTTC. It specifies CASSYSTGRSNEQFF.